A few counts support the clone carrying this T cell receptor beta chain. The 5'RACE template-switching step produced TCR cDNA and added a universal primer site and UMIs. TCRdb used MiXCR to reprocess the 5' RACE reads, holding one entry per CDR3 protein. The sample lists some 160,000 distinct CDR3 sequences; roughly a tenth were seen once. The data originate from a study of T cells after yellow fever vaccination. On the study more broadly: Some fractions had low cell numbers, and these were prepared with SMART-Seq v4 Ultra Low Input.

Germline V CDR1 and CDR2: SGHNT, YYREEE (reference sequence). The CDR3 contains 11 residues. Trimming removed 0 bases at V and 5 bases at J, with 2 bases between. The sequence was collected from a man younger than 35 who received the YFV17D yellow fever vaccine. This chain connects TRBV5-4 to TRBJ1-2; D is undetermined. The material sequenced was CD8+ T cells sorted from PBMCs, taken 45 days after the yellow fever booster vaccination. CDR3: CASSLVYGYTF. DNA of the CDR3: TGTGCCAGCAGCTTGGTGTATGGCTACACCTTC.